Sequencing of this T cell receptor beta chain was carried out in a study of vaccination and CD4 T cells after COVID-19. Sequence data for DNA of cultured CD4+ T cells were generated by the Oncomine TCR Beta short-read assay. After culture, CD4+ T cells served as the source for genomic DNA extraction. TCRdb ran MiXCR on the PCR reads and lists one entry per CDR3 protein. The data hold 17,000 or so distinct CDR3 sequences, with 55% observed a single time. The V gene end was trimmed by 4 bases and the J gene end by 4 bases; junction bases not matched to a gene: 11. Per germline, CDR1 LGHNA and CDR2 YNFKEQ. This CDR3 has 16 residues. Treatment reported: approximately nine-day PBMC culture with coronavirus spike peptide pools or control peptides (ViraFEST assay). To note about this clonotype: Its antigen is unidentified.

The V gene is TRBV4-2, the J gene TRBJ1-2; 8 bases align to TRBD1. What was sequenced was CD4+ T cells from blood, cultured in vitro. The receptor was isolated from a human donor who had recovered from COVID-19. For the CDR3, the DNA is TGTGCCAGCAGCCCGCACCCCCCAGGGGGCAGCTATGGCTACACCTTC. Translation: CASSPHPPGGSYGYTF.